The clone carrying this TCR beta chain showed up just once. As originally analysed: Reference gene primer amplification yielded estimated nucleated cell counts. TCRdb's copy holds only in-frame clones and misses some; the assay was immunoSEQ multiplex PCR. That table supplies the V and J calls and clone size; D and trimming were determined from the DNA. The sample consists of some 180,000 clones, 80% to 85% of them appearing once. This sample is drawn from a study of blood T cell repertoires in COVID-19. Study details: In each case, the material was cDNA or gDNA derived from T cells, B-cell-depleted T cells, or PBMCs.

Trimming took off 0 bases at V and 0 bases at J, with 6 bases between the two ends. Germline values: CDR1 MNHEY, CDR2 SVGEGT. The CDR3 totals 14 residues. This clonotype originated in a man between 65 and 85 years old with active or convalescent COVID-19. Sequencing was carried out using peripheral blood. The gene calls are TRBV6-2 or TRBV6-3 and TRBJ2-7; no reliable D call. The CDR3 here is CASSYSRLSYEQYF. CDR3 nucleotides: TGTGCCAGCAGTTACTCGCGCCTCTCCTACGAGCAGTACTTC.